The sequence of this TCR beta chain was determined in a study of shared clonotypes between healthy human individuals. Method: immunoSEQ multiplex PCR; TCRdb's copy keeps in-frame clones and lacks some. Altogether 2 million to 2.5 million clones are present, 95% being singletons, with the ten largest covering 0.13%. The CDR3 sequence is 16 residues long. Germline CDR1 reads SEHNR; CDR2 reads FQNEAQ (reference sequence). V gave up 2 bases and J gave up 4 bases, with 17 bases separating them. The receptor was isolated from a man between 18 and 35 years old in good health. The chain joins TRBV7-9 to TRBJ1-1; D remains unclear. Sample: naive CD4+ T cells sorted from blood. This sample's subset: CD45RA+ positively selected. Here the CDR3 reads CASSLLARGPSTEAFF. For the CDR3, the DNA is TGTGCCAGCAGCTTACTTGCCCGGGGTCCATCCACTGAAGCTTTCTTT.